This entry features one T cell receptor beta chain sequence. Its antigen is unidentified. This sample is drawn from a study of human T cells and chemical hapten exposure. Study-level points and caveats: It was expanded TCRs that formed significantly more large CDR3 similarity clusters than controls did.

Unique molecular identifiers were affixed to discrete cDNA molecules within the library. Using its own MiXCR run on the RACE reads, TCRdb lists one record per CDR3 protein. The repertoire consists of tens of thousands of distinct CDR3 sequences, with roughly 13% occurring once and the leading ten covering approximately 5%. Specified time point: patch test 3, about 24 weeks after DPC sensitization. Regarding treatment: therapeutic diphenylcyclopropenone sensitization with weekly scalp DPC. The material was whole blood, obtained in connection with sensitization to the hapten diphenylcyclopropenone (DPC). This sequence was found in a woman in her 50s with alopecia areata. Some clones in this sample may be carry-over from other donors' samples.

DNA of the CDR3: TGCAGCGTTGAGGACAGATCCTACGAGCAGTACTTC. It encodes CSVEDRSYEQYF. The chain has TRBV29-1 and TRBJ2-7; the D gene is possibly TRBD1 (6 bases). The CDR3 is 12 residues long. Germline lookup yields CDR1 SQVTM and CDR2 ANQGSEA. V was trimmed by 3 bases and J by 1 base, leaving 7 bases between them.